The entry that follows covers one T cell receptor beta chain sequence. The antigen this receptor binds is unknown. There are no base qualities to consult, and no much larger clone falls within one base. A single peripheral blood draw of about 116 mL on average was collected from each donor into heparinised tubes. A BD FACSAria II and a panel including CD45RO, CCR7, CD25, CD127, CD95 and CD27 were used to sort naive, central memory, regulatory and stem cell-like memory CD4+ T cells. Every sorted population had a purity above 95%. PBMCs were isolated immediately by Lymphoprep density gradient centrifugation and stained directly without culture. So that batch effects would be minimized, each experiment stained and sorted samples in pairs, pairing one healthy donor with one patient. This sample is part of a study of beta chain features in type 1 diabetes (dated by TCRdb to the late 2010s). At the level of the whole study: Mean age, gender distribution, total cell number and subset yield did not differ between patients and healthy donors. Whereas all 28 donors provided naive and central memory subsets, regulatory and stem cell-like memory subsets were isolated from just 8 patients and about eight healthy donors. A total of 85 million to 110 million sorted cells were examined across all samples, and RNA yield correlated strongly with the number of cells per subset. The study compared the TCRB repertoires of sorted circulating CD4+ T cell subsets in recently diagnosed type 1 diabetes patients with those in matched healthy donors. Overall results and qualifications from the work: The naive, central memory and regulatory TCRB repertoires appeared to resemble one another more closely among patients than among healthy donors. A moderate but significant shortening of TCRB CDR3 length was observed in type 1 diabetes patients in all four CD4+ subsets. Because small numbers of individuals were included in the HLA sub-analyses, any influence of HLA type on TCRB rearrangement was left unresolved. PCR might favor shorter templates, but patient and control samples were amplified and corrected together, so any skew would affect both groups equally. Because cDNA was sequenced instead of genomic DNA, highly expressing activated cells could be over-represented, though the groups showed no difference in activation or CD3 levels. At VDJ recombination sites, patients with type 1 diabetes made fewer insertions and deleted more nucleotides, a pattern implying thymic rearrangement abnormalities.

All of the isolated RNA was reverse transcribed with the High Capacity cDNA Reverse Transcription Kit, so expressed TCRB transcripts were sequenced. Deep immunoSEQ sequencing was applied to naive, central memory and regulatory T cell samples, giving an average of roughly 3.5 million total reads per sample. Sorted cells were lysed in RLT buffer, and RNA was extracted using DNase-treated RNeasy Micro or Mini kits according to cell number. To prevent cross-contamination, every cell subset was processed on its own, while patient and healthy donor samples were processed together. TCRB sequences were amplified from cDNA with the immunoSEQ multiplex PCR, producing 87-bp fragments spanning the CDR3 region. Amplicons were sequenced on the Illumina HiSeq platform. The authors' analysis ran thus. PCR bias was corrected computationally using synthetic template baselines, and reads within Hamming distance 2 were collapsed, with unmergeable singletons discarded. Reads were aligned against IMGT to assign V, D and J genes, CDR3 length and insertions or deletions at six rearrangement sites. Within each subset, clonotype counts were normalized to sorted cell number, and only after that were true diversity and Gini coefficients computed with the tcR R package. Repertoire sharing was quantified using the overlap coefficient calculated on TCRB nucleotide sequences. As a proxy for the pre-selection repertoire, out-of-frame TCRB sequences from naive cells were analyzed. The table comes from immuneACCESS by way of TCRdb, which keeps in-frame sequences with V and J called. Part of the clones is missing from these tables; in studies checked, under half for an unresolved V gene and the rest for unknown reasons. V, J and clone size are taken as reported in that table, and D and trimming were inferred from the DNA itself. This sample gives a few hundred thousand clones in total; roughly 12% of them show up just once. Approximately 0.01% of the sample is in the top ten clones.

This clonotype originated in a woman between 18 and 29 years old with type 1 diabetes. Sequencing used naive CD4+ T cells from blood. What this sample's cell subset or site label stands for: true naive CD4+ T cells.

The DNA sequence is TGTGCCAGCAGTTCCCCGAGTCACTACGAGCAGTACTTC. The resulting protein is CASSSPSHYEQYF. The rearrangement combines TRBV27 with TRBJ2-7; no D segment can be confidently identified. According to the germline V gene (reference sequence), CDR1 reads MNHEY and CDR2 reads SMNVEV. From its cysteine to its phenylalanine, the CDR3 spans 13 amino acids. The read is trimmed to its CDR3 DNA, 39 bases read in frame from base 1. V gives up 4 bases and J gives up 3 bases, and the segment between their germline ends measures 10 bases.